The source of this T cell receptor (beta chain) is a study of blood T cell repertoires in COVID-19. The length of the CDR3 is 18 residues. CDR1 is KGHDR, CDR2 SFDVKD, per germline. V shed 4 bases, J shed 4 bases, and the junction held 13 bases outside the gene matches. Per the study methods: Amplifying reference gene primers gave estimates of nucleated cell counts. Method: immunoSEQ multiplex PCR; TCRdb's copy keeps in-frame clones and lacks some. D and trimming were read from the DNA, whereas the V and J calls and clone size are those reported in that table. Of about 36,000 clones listed, roughly nine tenths are singletons.

The material sequenced was peripheral blood. The TCR originated in a human donor in a cohort sampled during active COVID-19. V usage is TRBV24-1 and J usage is TRBJ1-5, with 9 bases matching TRBD1. CDR3 sequence reads: CATSDTPGQGSWNQPQHF. The CDR3 coding sequence is TGTGCCACCAGTGACACACCGGGACAGGGCTCTTGGAATCAGCCCCAGCATTTT.